The T cell receptor (beta chain) described here comes from a study of post-analysis software for immune sequencing data. Study-level information: Included among the disease courses, which were recorded for the cohort, were relapsing-remitting, secondary progressive and progressive-relapsing multiple sclerosis.

Study-wide points: Samples from one preparation batch, clustered by F measure, grouped strongly together. Controls had significantly higher normalized Chao1 diversity than multiple sclerosis patients. There were roughly 5 TRBV segments more frequent in patients than controls, and TRBV5-6, TRBV5-1 and TRBV20-1 were among them.

The CDR3 is 15 amino acids. The germline V gene has CDR1 DFQATT and CDR2 SNEGSKA (reference sequence). The J segment lost 0 bases and the V segment lost 5 bases, leaving 6 bases of the junction unmatched. Note on this clonotype: The antigen remains undetermined.

Unique-molecular-identifier-tagged TCR beta cDNA libraries were used. Starting from roughly 1.1 to 9.2 million T cells, the study yielded about 490,000 cDNA molecules. MiXCR was run by TCRdb on the PCR reads, yielding one entry per CDR3 protein. This repertoire shows roughly 800,000 distinct CDR3 sequences, 53% found once; its top ten account for approximately 4.3%. The chain joins TRBV20-1 to TRBJ2-5, with TRBD2 matching over 10 bases. Sequenced sample: blood. The source of this sequence is a girl between 10 and 17 years old with multiple sclerosis. This CDR3 is CSALPSGGDQETQYF. As DNA, the CDR3 is TGCAGTGCTCTACCTAGCGGGGGAGACCAAGAGACCCAGTACTTC.